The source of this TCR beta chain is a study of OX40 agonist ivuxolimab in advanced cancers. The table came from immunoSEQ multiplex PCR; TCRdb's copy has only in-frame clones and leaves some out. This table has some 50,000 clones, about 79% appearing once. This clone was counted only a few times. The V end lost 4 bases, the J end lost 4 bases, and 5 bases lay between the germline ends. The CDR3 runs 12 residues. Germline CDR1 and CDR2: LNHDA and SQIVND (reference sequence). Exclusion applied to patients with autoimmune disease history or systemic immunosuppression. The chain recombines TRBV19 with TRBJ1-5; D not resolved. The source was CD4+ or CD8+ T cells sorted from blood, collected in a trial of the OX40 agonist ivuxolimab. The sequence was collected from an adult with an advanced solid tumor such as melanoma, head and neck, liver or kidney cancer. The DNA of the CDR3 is TGTGCCAGTAGTAAGTGGAATCAGCCCCAGCATTTT. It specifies CASSKWNQPQHF.